The 22 T cell receptor beta chains below were found in one sample sequenced in a study of PD-L1 blockade in urothelial cancer. This sample's time point: pretreatment peripheral blood. Repertoires were generated with immunoSEQ multiplex PCR, while TCRdb's copy carries only in-frame clones and drops some. The sample contains some 63,000 clones, 80% to 90% of which appear only once. The sequences come from PBMCs, collected around atezolizumab (anti-PD-L1) treatment. The source is a man between 65 and 80 years old with urothelial cancer.

With regard to this clone: The junction departs from the called germline gene at one end, perhaps through a read error. The J gene is TRBJ2-5, the V gene TRBV7-9; 10 nucleotides match TRBD1. Germline CDR1 and CDR2: SEHNR and FQNEAQ (reference sequence). The CDR3 sequence is 13 residues long. Written as DNA, the CDR3 is TGTGCCAGCAGCTTGCAGGCTCGGACAGGGGGAAACTTC. Its translation is CASSLQARTGGNF.

The chain recombines TRBV11-3 with TRBJ2-3; TRBD2 matches at 11 bases. Looked up from germline, CDR1 is SGHNT and CDR2 is YENEEA. The CDR3 runs 17 residues. The J segment lost 3 bases and the V segment lost 1 base, leaving 6 bases of the junction unmatched. The DNA of the CDR3 is TGTGCCAGCAGCTTAGGGCTAGCGGGAGGATTGACAGATACGCAGTATTTT. Translation gives CASSLGLAGGLTDTQYF.

The chain couples TRBV29-1 to TRBJ2-3; tentative D call: TRBD2 (6 bases). The CDR3 has 14 amino acids. Trimming took off 6 bases at V and 0 bases at J, with 13 bases between the two ends. The germline gives CDR1 SQVTM, CDR2 ANQGSEA. CDR3 region: CSVRGGLSTDTQYF. CDR3 nucleotides: TGCAGCGTGAGAGGAGGGTTAAGCACAGATACGCAGTATTTT.

The table lists this clone with a few counts. V usage is TRBV7-6 and J usage is TRBJ1-1; tentatively, D is TRBD1 (5 bases). The CDR3 totals 15 residues. Trimming stripped 1 base from V and 5 bases from J, with 14 bases between. The germline V gene has CDR1 SGHVS and CDR2 FNYEAQ. The CDR3 nucleotides are TGTGCCAGCAGCTTAGGGACGGGGGTGGTGACTGAAGCTTTCTTT. Protein product: CASSLGTGVVTEAFF.

This clone was counted once. This chain uses TRBV7-3 with TRBJ2-3, with 10 bases aligning to TRBD2. The germline V gene encodes CDR1 SGHTA and CDR2 FQGTGA. The V gene end was trimmed by 0 bases and the J gene end by 5 bases; junction bases not matched to a gene: 8. The CDR3 is 17 amino acids. The CDR3 coding sequence is TGTGCCAGCAGCTTAACAGGAGCGGGAGGGCCAAGAGATACGCAGTATTTT. Its protein is CASSLTGAGGPRDTQYF.

This chain links TRBV4-1 with TRBJ1-2, with D perhaps matching TRBD1 (6 bases). V was pared by 1 base and J by 4 bases, with 22 bases between. The germline gives CDR1 MGHRA, CDR2 YSYEKL. CDR3 length: 18 residues. DNA of the CDR3: TGCGCCAGCAGCCAAGCCTTACCAGGGGACGCGCGAAGCTATGGCTACACCTTC. Its translation: CASSQALPGDARSYGYTF.

The rearrangement joins TRBV6-1 to TRBJ1-5, with no clear D. V was trimmed by 7 bases and J by 0 bases, leaving 10 bases between them. The CDR3 runs 14 residues. Germline V lookup: CDR1 MNHNS, CDR2 SASEGT. CDR3: CASIGAYSNQPQHF. CDR3 coding DNA: TGTGCCAGCATAGGAGCATATAGCAATCAGCCCCAGCATTTT.

For this clone: Within the sample, other DNA sequences also encode this same CDR3. The chain has TRBV7-9 and TRBJ1-3; 7 nucleotides agree with TRBD1. CDR3 length: 13 residues. V gave up 3 bases and J gave up 4 bases; unmatched junction bases: 0. CDR1 and CDR2 (germline): SEHNR, FQNEAQ (reference sequence). In DNA form, the CDR3 reads TGTGCCAGCAGCTTGGACAGGGGAAACACCATATATTTT. Protein sequence: CASSLDRGNTIYF.

The chain is built from TRBV28 and TRBJ2-3; possible D gene TRBD2, 7 bases. CDR3 length: 12 residues. Germline lookup yields CDR1 MDHEN and CDR2 SYDVKM. The CDR3 region is CAEAGATDTQYF. The CDR3 DNA reads as TGTGCAGAGGCGGGGGCCACAGATACGCAGTATTTT.

The chain couples TRBV7-8 to TRBJ2-5; no firm D call. Per germline, CDR1 SGHVS and CDR2 FQNEAQ. The CDR3 sequence is 13 residues long. Deletions cut 4 bases from V and 2 bases from J, with 8 bases between. This CDR3 is CASSSLGQETQYF. DNA for the CDR3: TGTGCCAGCAGCTCCCTCGGGCAAGAGACCCAGTACTTC.

The CDR3 DNA is TGTGCCAGCAGCCCGTCTTGGGCAGACACTGAAGCTTTCTTT. Translated, it gives CASSPSWADTEAFF. The rearrangement joins TRBV9 to TRBJ1-1, with D hard to call. CDR1 is SGDLS, CDR2 YYNGEE, per germline. The ends were cut back, 4 bases at V and 3 bases at J, with 13 bases in the middle. CDR3 length equals 14 residues.

The chain is built from TRBV5-4 and TRBJ1-4, with 8 bases lining up with TRBD1. This CDR3 is 14 amino acids long. Trimming at V came to 4 bases and at J to 5 bases, leaving 4 bases not matched to a gene. CDR1 SGHNT and CDR2 YYREEE come from the germline V gene (reference sequence). CDR3 nucleotide sequence: TGTGCCAGCAGCGAGGGACAGGAGAATGAAAAACTGTTTTTT. As protein: CASSEGQENEKLFF.

The rearrangement joins TRBV19 to TRBJ2-7, with 7 nucleotides matching TRBD1. The CDR3 sequence is 16 residues long. Germline lookup yields CDR1 LNHDA and CDR2 SQIVND (reference sequence). V was pared by 3 bases and J by 0 bases, with 8 bases of the junction left unmatched. As DNA, the CDR3 is TGTGCCAGTAGTATTTCCCCACAGGGGACCTCCTACGAGCAGTACTTC. Translated, it gives CASSISPQGTSYEQYF.

V is TRBV18 and J is TRBJ2-7; D is ambiguous. CDR3 length equals 13 residues. With 8 bases removed from V and 0 bases from J, the gap between germline ends came to 11 bases. CDR1 KGHSH and CDR2 LQKENI come from the germline V gene. CDR3 loop: CASEEQGSYEQYF. In DNA, the CDR3 is TGTGCCAGCGAGGAACAAGGCTCCTACGAGCAGTACTTC. Filled out from reference TRBV18 and TRBJ2-7, the complete variable domain reads NAGVMQNPRHLVRRRGQEARLRCSPMKGHSHVYWYRQLPEEGLKFMVYLQKENIIDESGMPKERFSAEFPKEGPSILRIQQVVRGDSAAYFCASEEQGSYEQYFGPGTRLTVT.

The J gene is TRBJ1-4, the V gene TRBV30, with no clear D. Deletions cut 0 bases from V and 6 bases from J, with 5 bases between. The germline gives CDR1 GTSNPN, CDR2 SVGIG (reference sequence). The CDR3 sequence is 12 residues long. CDR3 protein: CAWSVLDEKLFF. CDR3 DNA: TGTGCCTGGAGTGTACTCGATGAAAAACTGTTTTTT.

The V and J genes are TRBV30 and TRBJ2-7; D gene unclear. The germline V and J ends were trimmed by 4 bases and 3 bases, with 13 bases remaining between them. The CDR3 has 13 residues. Per germline, CDR1 GTSNPN and CDR2 SVGIG (reference sequence). The CDR3 reads CAWNPLNGYEQYF. The CDR3 bases are TGTGCCTGGAACCCTTTAAACGGCTACGAGCAGTACTTC.

This clone was seen a handful of times. The genes are TRBV6-6 and TRBJ2-7; D perhaps matches TRBD1 (5 bases). The CDR3 sequence is 14 residues long. V lost 5 bases to trimming and J lost 4 bases, with 15 bases between them. The germline CDR1 and CDR2 sequences are MNHNY and SVGAGI (reference sequence). CDR3 nucleotide sequence: TGTGCCAGCAGTAATCAAGGTACAGGTTACGAGCAGTACTTC. Encoded protein: CASSNQGTGYEQYF.

The chain joins TRBV2 to TRBJ1-2; possible D gene TRBD1, 5 bases. Germline assignment: CDR1 SNHLY and CDR2 FYNNEI. Trimming removed 6 bases at V and 4 bases at J, with 12 bases between. The CDR3 spans 13 residues. The CDR3 sequence: CASSQQGAYGYTF. CDR3 sequence (DNA): TGTGCCAGCAGCCAGCAGGGTGCCTATGGCTACACCTTC.

The chain employs TRBV5-1 and TRBJ2-3; D unclear. CDR3 length: 11 residues. Germline CDR1 reads SGHRS; CDR2 reads YFSETQ. V lost 4 bases and J lost 8, with 8 bases in between. CDR3 sequence reads: CASSRDVTQYF. The CDR3 DNA follows: TGCGCCAGCAGCCGAGATGTTACGCAGTATTTT.

The chain employs TRBV5-1 and TRBJ1-1, with TRBD1 as a possible D gene (6 bases). CDR1 is SGHRS and CDR2 is YFSETQ in the germline V gene. V was shortened by 4 bases and J by 1 base, with 11 bases between the two germline ends. The CDR3 length is 14 residues. The CDR3 DNA is TGCGCCAGCAGCCGAGCGGGACAGAACACTGAAGCTTTCTTT. Amino acids: CASSRAGQNTEAFF.

V usage is TRBV11-2 and J usage is TRBJ1-6; D ambiguous. The CDR3 has 13 amino acids. Germline assignment: CDR1 SGHAT and CDR2 FQNNGV. Trimming shortened V by 5 bases and J by 9 bases, and 11 bases separated the two germline ends. CDR3 sequence: CASSQSSISPLHF. The CDR3 coding sequence is TGTGCCAGCAGCCAGTCCTCAATTTCACCCCTCCACTTT.

The V call is TRBV5-1, the J call TRBJ2-4; 11 bases are a match to TRBD2. The CDR3 consists of 15 residues. Germline V gene lookup returns CDR1 SGHRS and CDR2 YFSETQ. V shed 4 bases and J 6 bases; nucleotides not matched to a gene: 6. The CDR3 nucleotides are TGCGCCAGCAGCCTGACTAGCGGGGCCCTAAACATTCAGTACTTC. This gives the protein CASSLTSGALNIQYF. The full variable domain, in which reference TRBV5-1 and TRBJ2-4 provide the parts outside the CDR3, is KAGVTQTPRYLIKTRGQQVTLSCSPISGHRSVSWYQQTPGQGLQFLFEYFSETQRNKGNFPGRFSGRQFSNSRSEMNVSTLELGDSALYLCASSLTSGALNIQYFGAGTRLSVL.